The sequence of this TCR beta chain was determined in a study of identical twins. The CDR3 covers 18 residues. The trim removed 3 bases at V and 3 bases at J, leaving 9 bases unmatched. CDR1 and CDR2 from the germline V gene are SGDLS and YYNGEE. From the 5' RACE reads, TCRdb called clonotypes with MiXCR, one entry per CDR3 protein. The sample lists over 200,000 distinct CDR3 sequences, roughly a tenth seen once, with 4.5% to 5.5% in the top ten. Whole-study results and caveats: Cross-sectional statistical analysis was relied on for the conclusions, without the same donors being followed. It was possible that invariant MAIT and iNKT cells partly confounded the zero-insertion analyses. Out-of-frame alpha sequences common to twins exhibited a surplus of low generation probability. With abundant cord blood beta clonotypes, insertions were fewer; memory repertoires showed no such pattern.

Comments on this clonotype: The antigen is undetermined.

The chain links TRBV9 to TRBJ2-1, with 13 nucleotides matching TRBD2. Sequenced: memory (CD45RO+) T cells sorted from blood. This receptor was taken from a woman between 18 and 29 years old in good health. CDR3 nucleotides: TGTGCCAGCAGCGACCGAGGACTAGCGGGGGCCTACTACAATGAGCAGTTCTTC. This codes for CASSDRGLAGAYYNEQFF.